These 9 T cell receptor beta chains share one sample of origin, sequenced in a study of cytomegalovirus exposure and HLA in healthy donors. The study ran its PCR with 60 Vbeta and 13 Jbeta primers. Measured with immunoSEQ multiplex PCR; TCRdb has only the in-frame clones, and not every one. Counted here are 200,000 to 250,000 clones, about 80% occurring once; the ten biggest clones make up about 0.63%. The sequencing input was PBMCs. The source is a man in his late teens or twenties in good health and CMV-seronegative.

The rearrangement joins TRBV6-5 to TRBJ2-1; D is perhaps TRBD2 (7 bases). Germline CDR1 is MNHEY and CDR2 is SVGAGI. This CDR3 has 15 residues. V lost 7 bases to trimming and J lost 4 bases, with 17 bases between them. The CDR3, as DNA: TGTGCCAGCACAACGACGGGGGGCTGGTACAATGAGCAGTTCTTC. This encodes CASTTTGGWYNEQFF.

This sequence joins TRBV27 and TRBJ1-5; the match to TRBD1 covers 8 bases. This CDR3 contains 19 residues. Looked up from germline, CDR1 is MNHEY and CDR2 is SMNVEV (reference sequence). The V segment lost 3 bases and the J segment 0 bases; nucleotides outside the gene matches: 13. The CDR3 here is CASSLTRPTGDYSNQPQHF. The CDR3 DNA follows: TGTGCCAGCAGTTTGACCCGCCCGACAGGGGACTATAGCAATCAGCCCCAGCATTTT.

CDR3 sequence reads: CASGPGGGEAFF. In DNA, the CDR3 is TGTGCTAGTGGCCCGGGGGGTGGTGAAGCTTTCTTT. This chain uses TRBV12-5 with TRBJ1-1, with D possibly TRBD1 on 5 matching bases. Germline assignment: CDR1 LGHNT and CDR2 FRNRAP. CDR3 length equals 12 residues. V was clipped by 6 bases and J by 7 bases, with 12 bases between them.

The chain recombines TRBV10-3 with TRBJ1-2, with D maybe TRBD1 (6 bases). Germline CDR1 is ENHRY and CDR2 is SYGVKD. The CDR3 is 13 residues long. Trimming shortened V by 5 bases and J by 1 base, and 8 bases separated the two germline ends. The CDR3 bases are TGTGCCATCAGTTACAGGGATAACTATGGCTACACCTTC. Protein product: CAISYRDNYGYTF.

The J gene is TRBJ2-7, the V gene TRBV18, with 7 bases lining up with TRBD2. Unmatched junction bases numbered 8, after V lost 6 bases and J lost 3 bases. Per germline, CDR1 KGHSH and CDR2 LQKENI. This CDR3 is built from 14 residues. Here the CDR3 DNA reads TGTGCCAGCTCGTTAGCGGGCCCCAACTACGAGCAGTACTTC. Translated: CASSLAGPNYEQYF.

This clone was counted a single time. The CDR3 region is CASSGSPGGSYEQYF. DNA of the CDR3: TGCGCCAGCAGTGGGAGTCCAGGGGGATCCTACGAGCAGTACTTC. The chain is built from TRBV4-1 and TRBJ2-7, with 7 bases identical to TRBD1. Germline V gene lookup returns CDR1 MGHRA and CDR2 YSYEKL. This CDR3 contains 15 residues. Trimming took 6 bases from V and 1 from J; bases not matched to a gene: 9.

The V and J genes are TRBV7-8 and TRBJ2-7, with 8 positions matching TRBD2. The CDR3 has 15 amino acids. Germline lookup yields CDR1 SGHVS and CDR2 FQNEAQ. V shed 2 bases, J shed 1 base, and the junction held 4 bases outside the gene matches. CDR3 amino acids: CASSLTGGGSYEQYF. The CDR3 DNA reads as TGTGCCAGCAGCTTAACGGGGGGGGGATCCTACGAGCAGTACTTC.

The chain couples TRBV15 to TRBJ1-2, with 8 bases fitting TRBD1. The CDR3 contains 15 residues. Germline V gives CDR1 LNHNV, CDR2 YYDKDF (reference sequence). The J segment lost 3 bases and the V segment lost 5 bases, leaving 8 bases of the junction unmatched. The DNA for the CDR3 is TGTGCCACCAGCTCCCCCGACAGGGGAGACTATGGCTACACCTTC. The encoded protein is CATSSPDRGDYGYTF.

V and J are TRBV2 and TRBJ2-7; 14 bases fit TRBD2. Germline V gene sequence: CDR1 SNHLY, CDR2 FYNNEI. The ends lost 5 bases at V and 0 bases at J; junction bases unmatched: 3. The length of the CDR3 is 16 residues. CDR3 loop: CASSSGTSGSSYEQYF. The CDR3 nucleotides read TGTGCCAGCAGTTCCGGGACTAGCGGGAGCTCCTACGAGCAGTACTTC.